The rows below give T cell receptor beta chains drawn from one sample of a study of blood T cell repertoires in COVID-19. Assay: immunoSEQ multiplex PCR; the TCRdb copy retains only in-frame clones and omits some. The table records some 280,000 clones, around nine tenths of them present only once. The source material was peripheral blood. The receptors here all came from a woman in her sixties with acute or convalescent COVID-19. CDR3s include the opening cysteine and the closing phenylalanine or tryptophan. A D gene is named only where the DNA matches it firmly. Only some rows state a clone size, as once, few, many or a class for expanded clones.

clone_size	v_call	j_call	d_call	cdr3_aa	cdr3_nt
NA	TRBV7-2	TRBJ1-2	TRBD1	CASSLETGGGGYTF	TGTGCCAGCAGCTTGGAAACAGGGGGCGGTGGCTACACCTTC
NA	TRBV28	TRBJ2-5	TRBD2	CASSLTVLWREQETQYF	TGTGCCAGCAGCCTAACCGTCCTCTGGCGGGAGCAAGAGACCCAGTACTTC
NA	TRBV30	TRBJ1-4	NA	CAWSVQEKLFF	TGTGCCTGGAGTGTACAAGAAAAACTGTTTTTT
NA	TRBV28	TRBJ1-2	NA	CASKTDRSNYGYTF	TGTGCCAGCAAGACCGACAGGTCTAACTATGGCTACACCTTC
NA	TRBV7-9	TRBJ2-2	TRBD2	CASSLSGGANTGELFF	TGTGCCAGCAGCTTAAGCGGGGGCGCGAACACCGGGGAGCTGTTTTTT
NA	TRBV6-1	TRBJ1-2	NA	CASSEVSNYGYTF	TGTGCCAGCAGTGAAGTCTCTAACTATGGCTACACCTTC
NA	TRBV28	TRBJ1-1	NA	CASSLVQQNTEAFF	TGTGCCAGCAGTTTAGTACAGCAGAACACTGAAGCTTTCTTT
NA	TRBV12-3/TRBV12-4	TRBJ2-7	NA	CASRGGYEQYF	TGTGCCAGCAGGGGGGGTTACGAGCAGTACTTC
few	TRBV30	TRBJ1-4	TRBD1	CAWRLRGGGEKLFF	TGTGCCTGGAGGCTAAGAGGGGGCGGTGAAAAACTGTTTTTT
NA	TRBV18	TRBJ1-5	TRBD1	CASSPQGASNQPQHF	TGTGCCAGCTCACCTCAGGGGGCTAGCAATCAGCCCCAGCATTTT
NA	TRBV7-8	TRBJ1-5	TRBD1	CASSRTGRGSQHF	TGTGCCAGCAGCCGGACAGGGAGAGGGTCCCAGCATTTT
NA	TRBV7-3	TRBJ2-2	TRBD2	CASSFGVAGTGELFF	TGTGCCAGCAGCTTTGGGGTAGCGGGTACCGGGGAGCTGTTTTTT
NA	TRBV7-2	TRBJ2-1	NA	CASSLVVYNEQFF	TGTGCCAGCAGCTTAGTCGTCTACAATGAGCAGTTCTTC
NA	TRBV28	TRBJ1-4	TRBD1	CASSKIRARTGTGKLFF	TGTGCCAGCAGTAAGATCCGTGCTCGGACAGGGACTGGAAAACTGTTTTTT
NA	TRBV13	TRBJ1-2	TRBD1	CASSLRQGVDYGYTF	TGTGCCAGCAGCTTACGGCAGGGGGTGGACTATGGCTACACCTTC
NA	TRBV5-1	TRBJ1-6	NA	CASSHSGVDSPLHF	TGCGCCAGCTCCCATTCCGGGGTCGATTCACCCCTCCACTTT